This T cell receptor (beta chain) was sequenced in a study of cytomegalovirus exposure and HLA in healthy donors. Study-wide points: TCR beta V- and J-gene trimming was later associated with a missense DCLRE1C variant. The study flagged some 180 TCR beta chains as cytomegalovirus-associated. When a later analysis was performed, an Asian-associated ancestry cluster reportedly had fewer N-insertions than the roughly 630-donor mean.

Worth noting for this clone: Antigen: not known.

Trimming cost V 2 bases and J 3 bases; bases outside gene matches: 11. Germline values: CDR1 SGHKS, CDR2 YYEKEE (reference sequence). The CDR3 sequence is 16 residues long. The PCR employed 60 Vbeta primers together with 13 Jbeta primers. Sequencing used immunoSEQ multiplex PCR; TCRdb keeps in-frame clones, though not all of them. This sample has around 200,000 clones; 75% to 85% occur once, and the top ten carry 0.6% to 0.7%. The material sequenced was PBMCs. The chain employs TRBV5-5 and TRBJ2-7; 7 nucleotides match TRBD1. This sequence was found in a boy aged 5-17 years in good health and CMV-seronegative. In DNA form, the CDR3 reads TGTGCCAGCAGCTTAACGACAGGGCTAACAGGCTACGAGCAGTACTTC. This gives the protein CASSLTTGLTGYEQYF.